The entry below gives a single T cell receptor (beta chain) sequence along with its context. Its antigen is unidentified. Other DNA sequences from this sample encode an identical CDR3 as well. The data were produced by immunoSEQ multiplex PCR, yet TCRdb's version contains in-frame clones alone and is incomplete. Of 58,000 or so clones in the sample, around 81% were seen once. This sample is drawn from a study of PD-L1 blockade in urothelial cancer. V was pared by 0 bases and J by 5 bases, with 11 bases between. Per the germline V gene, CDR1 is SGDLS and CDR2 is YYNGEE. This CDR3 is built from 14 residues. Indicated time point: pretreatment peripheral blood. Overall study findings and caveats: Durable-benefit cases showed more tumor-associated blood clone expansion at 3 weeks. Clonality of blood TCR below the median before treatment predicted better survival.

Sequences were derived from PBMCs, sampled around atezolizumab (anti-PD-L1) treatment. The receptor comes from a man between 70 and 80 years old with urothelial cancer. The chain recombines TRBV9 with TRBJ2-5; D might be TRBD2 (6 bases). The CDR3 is CASSVDPGGETQYF. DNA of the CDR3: TGTGCCAGCAGCGTAGATCCTGGGGGGGAGACCCAGTACTTC.